This T cell receptor beta chain was captured in a study of identical twins (dated by TCRdb to between 2015 and 2016). Background for the entire study: The study deep-sequenced TCR alpha and beta repertoires from monozygotic twins, unrelated adults of various ages and cord blood to test whether fetal clonotypes persist. To rule out contamination, the twin experiments were replicated at different times with different library preparation protocols. Overall results and qualifications from the work: Out-of-frame TCR alpha sequences shared between twins showed an excess of low generation-probability sequences compared with coincidental sharing between unrelated individuals. Zero-insertion analyses could be partly confounded by invariant T cells such as MAIT and iNKT, though diverse VJ usage argued against such confounding for most clonotypes. In monozygotic twins, out-of-frame TCR alpha sharing was systematically underestimated by recombination models, although the models agreed with sharing between unrelated individuals. Excess twin sharing in beta out-of-frame sequences was weaker because fewer shared sequences lowered the signal-to-noise ratio. Because the same donors could not be followed over many years, the conclusions depended on cross-sectional statistical analysis. Abundant cord blood beta clonotypes had fewer insertions, young adult naive repertoires showed a similar but weaker trend, and memory repertoires showed no such trend.

Library preparation employed 5' RACE. Sequenced using an Illumina HiSeq 2000. A universal primer binding site was introduced by template switching, and a unique molecular identifier was present in the final cDNA, enabling accurate counting of TCR cDNA molecules. Specific primers in the conserved constant-segment region were used to synthesize first-strand cDNA for TCR alpha and beta chains. To control for contamination, each cDNA library was double barcoded with a SMART-Mk sample barcode plus Illumina barcodes. TruSeq adapter sequences and Illumina sample barcodes were added in two successive PCR steps. The TCR alpha and beta cDNA libraries were sequenced on the Illumina HiSeq platform using custom primers. In the source study's methods: MiGEC was used to process raw reads and extract unique molecular identifiers, and MiXCR was used to find CDR3 positions. Recombination models were inferred per individual with the repgenHMM and IGoR tools using an EM algorithm. Shared clonotype analysis was performed with the tcR package in R, normalizing sharing by the product of cloneset sizes. To study raw recombination free of thymic and clonal selection effects, out-of-frame nonproductive sequences were analyzed. Clones were called with MiXCR by TCRdb after fastp trimmed the public reads at Q25, and only in-frame beta chains were retained. Identical CDR3 proteins give one entry, which carries the most common genes and DNA. It is TCRdb's table, rather than the study itself, that gives the V and J calls and clone size. The sample table contains around 300,000 distinct CDR3 sequences; only one count was recorded for more than 6.5% of them. Together, the top ten hold 2.1% of the sample.

This clonotype was counted between two and nine times. The antigen it binds to is not known. Base qualities were left out, and no much larger clone turns up one base away. Only healthy Caucasian donors were included. The twin cohort consisted of three pairs of female monozygotic twins, all aged 18 to 29 years. Using Miltenyi CD45RO+ enrichment and human naive T-cell isolation kits, memory (CD45RO+) and naive T cells were isolated from PBMC. In the germline V gene (reference sequence), CDR1 corresponds to SGHKS and CDR2 to YYEKEE. V gives up 0 bases and J gives up 3 bases, and the segment between their germline ends measures 13 bases. Spanning cysteine to phenylalanine, the CDR3 consists of 16 amino acids. The entry retains the CDR3 DNA only, 48 bases that are in frame from base 1. The sample was also reused in another study, on yellow fever vaccine responses in identical twins. Per the second study: The T cell response to vaccination in identical twins was reported by the authors to appear partly convergent and partly personalized. The study precisely tracked vaccine-responding T cell clones in identical twins.

The sample was memory (CD45RO+) T cells sorted from blood. Interpreted using the paper, the cell subset or site label stands for: CD45RO+ enriched T cells. This chain joins TRBV5-5 to TRBJ1-5; TRBD1 could be the D gene, as 5 bases match. This receptor was taken from a woman aged 18-29 years in good health. The nucleotide sequence is given as TGTGCCAGCAGCTTGGCCCCAACAGGTTCCAATCAGCCCCAGCATTTT. Translation gives CASSLAPTGSNQPQHF.